This TCR beta chain was observed in a study of human T cells and chemical hapten exposure. Background on the study: Patch testing was performed with 0.01% DPC on the upper back, with reading at 6 days. Study observations and caveats: While controls formed fewer of them, expanded TCRs formed significantly more large CDR3 similarity clusters.

This sample's time point: patch test 3, about 24 weeks after DPC sensitization. The treatment: therapeutic diphenylcyclopropenone sensitization with weekly scalp DPC. People who gave samples had alopecia, were 18 to 70 years old, and were suitable for DPC. MiXCR, run by TCRdb on the RACE reads, gives a single entry per CDR3 protein. The sample contains 180,000 or so distinct CDR3 sequences, around 25% of which appear only once. Points on this clonotype: Its antigen is unidentified.

Germline V CDR1 and CDR2: SGHRS, YFSETQ. The CDR3 is 13 residues long. V dropped 0 bases and J dropped 6 bases, with 7 bases sitting between them. The starting material was whole blood, obtained in connection with sensitization to the hapten diphenylcyclopropenone (DPC). This receptor was taken from a woman in her thirties or forties with alopecia areata. Some clones in this sample may be carry-over from other donors' samples. The chain has TRBV5-1 and TRBJ2-1; TRBD2 might be the D (5 bases). The CDR3 is CASSLEGGNEQFF. CDR3 bases: TGCGCCAGCAGCTTGGAAGGAGGCAATGAGCAGTTCTTC.